One sample yielded the 8 T cell receptor beta chains listed below, sequenced in a study of cytomegalovirus exposure and HLA in healthy donors. The study ran its PCR with 60 Vbeta and 13 Jbeta primers. The table came from immunoSEQ multiplex PCR; TCRdb's copy has only in-frame clones and leaves some out. Of some 180,000 clones in the sample, around 80% are singletons; the top ten hold 1.5% to 2%. Material: PBMCs. All receptors come from a woman in her twenties or thirties in good health and CMV-seronegative.

The J gene is TRBJ2-1, the V gene TRBV9; TRBD2 matches at 14 bases. From germline, CDR1 is SGDLS and CDR2 YYNGEE. The V and J ends lost 0 bases and 8 bases, in that order; junction bases with no gene match: 4. The CDR3 is 16 residues long. CDR3 amino acids: CASSVGTSGGKDEQFF. CDR3 sequence (DNA): TGTGCCAGCAGCGTAGGGACTAGCGGGGGGAAGGATGAGCAGTTCTTC.

The chain is built from TRBV2 and TRBJ2-6; D not resolved. Germline V lookup: CDR1 SNHLY, CDR2 FYNNEI. The CDR3 consists of 15 residues. V was shortened by 4 bases and J by 0 bases, with 7 bases between the two germline ends. The CDR3 nucleotides read TGTGCCAGCAGTGTAGATGTCTCTGGGGCCAACGTCCTGACTTTC. It codes for CASSVDVSGANVLTF. Using reference TRBV2 and TRBJ2-6 for the parts outside the CDR3, the full variable domain is EPEVTQTPSHQVTQMGQEVILRCVPISNHLYFYWYRQILGQKVEFLVSFYNNEISEKSEIFDDQFSVERPDGSNFTLKIRSTKLEDSAMYFCASSVDVSGANVLTFGAGSRLTVL.

On this clone itself: A junction end diverges from the germline sequence, so it may reflect a read error. This chain connects TRBV4-1 to TRBJ1-2; the D gene is possibly TRBD1 (5 bases). The CDR3 sequence is 13 residues long. CDR1 MGHRA and CDR2 YSYEKL come from the germline V gene. The CDR3 reads CASSRGEGYGYTF. Written as DNA, the CDR3 is TGCGCCAGTAGCCGGGGGGAAGGCTATGGCTACACCTTC.

The chain joins TRBV5-1 to TRBJ1-1, with D possibly matching TRBD1 (6 bases). CDR1 is SGHRS, CDR2 YFSETQ, per germline. V was trimmed by 0 bases and J by 9 bases, leaving 18 bases between them. The CDR3 loop spans 15 amino acids. In DNA, the CDR3 is TGCGCCAGCAGCTTGGTGGGACAAATTGAGTCAAAAGCTTTCTTT. Translation: CASSLVGQIESKAFF.

The rearrangement uses TRBV9 and TRBJ2-7; no clear D gene. V was clipped by 0 bases and J by 5 bases, with 12 bases between them. CDR1 is SGDLS, CDR2 YYNGEE, per germline. The CDR3 spans 14 residues. The CDR3 nucleotides are TGTGCCAGCAGCGTAGATGGGTTGCAGGACGAGCAGTACTTC. This gives the protein CASSVDGLQDEQYF.

The gene calls are TRBV19 and TRBJ2-5, with D unresolved. Trimming pared 4 bases from V and 2 bases from J, leaving 5 bases between. CDR1 is LNHDA, CDR2 SQIVND, per germline (reference sequence). The CDR3 consists of 12 residues. This chain's CDR3 is CASSNSQETQYF. The CDR3 region has the DNA TGTGCCAGTAGTAATTCGCAAGAGACCCAGTACTTC. The variable domain in full, with the rest retrieved from reference TRBV19 and TRBJ2-5, is DGGITQSPKYLFRKEGQNVTLSCEQNLNHDAMYWYRQDPGQGLRLIYYSQIVNDFQKGDIAEGYSVSREKKESFPLTVTSAQKNPTAFYLCASSNSQETQYFGPGTRLLVL.

The chain combines TRBV5-1 with TRBJ2-3; 10 positions match TRBD1. Germline CDR1 SGHRS, CDR2 YFSETQ. CDR3 length: 14 residues. J was trimmed by 10 bases and V by 4 bases; bases with no gene match: 9. CDR3 residues: CASSTGTGVKAQYF. The CDR3 DNA reads TGCGCCAGCAGCACCGGGACAGGGGTAAAAGCGCAGTATTTT.

The chain joins TRBV11-2 to TRBJ2-7, with a weak D call TRBD2 (6 bases). Germline CDR1 reads SGHAT; CDR2 reads FQNNGV. V shed 4 bases and J shed 3 bases, with 13 bases lying between them. CDR3 length equals 14 residues. CDR3 region: CASSSRGNYYEQYF. CDR3 coding DNA: TGTGCCAGCAGCTCTCGGGGGAACTACTACGAGCAGTACTTC.